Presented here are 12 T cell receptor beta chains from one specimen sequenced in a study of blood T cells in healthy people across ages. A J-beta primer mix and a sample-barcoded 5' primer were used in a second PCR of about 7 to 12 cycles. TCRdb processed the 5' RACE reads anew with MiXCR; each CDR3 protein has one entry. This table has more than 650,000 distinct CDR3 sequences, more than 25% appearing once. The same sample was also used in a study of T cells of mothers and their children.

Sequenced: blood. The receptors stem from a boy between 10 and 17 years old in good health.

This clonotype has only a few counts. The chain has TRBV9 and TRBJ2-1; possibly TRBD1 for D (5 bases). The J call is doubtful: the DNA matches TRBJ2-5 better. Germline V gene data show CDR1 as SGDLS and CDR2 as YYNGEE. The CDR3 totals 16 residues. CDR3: CASSVDGAGKEETQYF. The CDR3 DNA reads TGTGCCAGCAGCGTAGATGGGGCAGGGAAGGAAGAGACCCAGTACTTC.

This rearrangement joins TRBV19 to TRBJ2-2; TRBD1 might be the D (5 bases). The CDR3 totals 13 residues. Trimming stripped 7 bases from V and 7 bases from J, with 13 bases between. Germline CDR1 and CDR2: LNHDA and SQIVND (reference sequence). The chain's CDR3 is CASIPTVGGELFF. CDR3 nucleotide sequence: TGTGCCAGTATACCGACAGTGGGCGGGGAGCTGTTTTTT.

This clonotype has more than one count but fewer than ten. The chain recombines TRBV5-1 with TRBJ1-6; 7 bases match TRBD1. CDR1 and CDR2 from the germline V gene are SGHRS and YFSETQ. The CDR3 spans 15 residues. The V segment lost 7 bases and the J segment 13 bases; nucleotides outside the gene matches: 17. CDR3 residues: CASARDSIIHGPLHF. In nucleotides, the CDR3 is TGCGCCAGCGCCCGGGACAGTATAATTCACGGGCCCCTCCACTTT.

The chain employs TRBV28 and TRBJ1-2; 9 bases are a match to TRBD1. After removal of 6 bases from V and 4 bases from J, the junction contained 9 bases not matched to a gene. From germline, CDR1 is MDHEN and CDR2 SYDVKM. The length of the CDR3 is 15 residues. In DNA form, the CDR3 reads TGTGCCAGCAGCCCAACCGGGACAGGGACCTATGGCTACACCTTC. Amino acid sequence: CASSPTGTGTYGYTF.

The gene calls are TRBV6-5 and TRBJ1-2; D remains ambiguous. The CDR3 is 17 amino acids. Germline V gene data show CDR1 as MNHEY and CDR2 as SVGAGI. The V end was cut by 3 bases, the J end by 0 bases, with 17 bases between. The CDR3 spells CASSYLLWQRTNYGYTF. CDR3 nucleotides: TGTGCCAGCAGTTATCTATTATGGCAGAGGACTAACTATGGCTACACCTTC.

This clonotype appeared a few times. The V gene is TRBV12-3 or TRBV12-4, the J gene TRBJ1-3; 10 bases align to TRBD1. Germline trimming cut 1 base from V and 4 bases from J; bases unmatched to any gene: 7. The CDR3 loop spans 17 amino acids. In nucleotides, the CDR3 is TGTGCCAGCAGTTTAGTCCGACAGGGGGCGAAGGGAAACACCATATATTTT. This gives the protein CASSLVRQGAKGNTIYF.

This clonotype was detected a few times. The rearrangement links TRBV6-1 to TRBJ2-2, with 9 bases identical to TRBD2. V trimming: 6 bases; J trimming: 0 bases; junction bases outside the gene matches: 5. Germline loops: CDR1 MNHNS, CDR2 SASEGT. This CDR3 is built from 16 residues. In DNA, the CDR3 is TGTGCCAGCAGCCACGGGACTAGCCCGAACACCGGGGAGCTGTTTTTT. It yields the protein CASSHGTSPNTGELFF.

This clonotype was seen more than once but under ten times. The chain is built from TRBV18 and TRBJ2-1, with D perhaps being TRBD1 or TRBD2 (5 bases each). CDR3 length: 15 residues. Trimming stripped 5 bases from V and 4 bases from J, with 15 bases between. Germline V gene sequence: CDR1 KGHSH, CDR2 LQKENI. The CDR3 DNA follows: TGTGCCAGCTCAGCGCCGGGGACGGTATACAATGAGCAGTTCTTC. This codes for CASSAPGTVYNEQFF.

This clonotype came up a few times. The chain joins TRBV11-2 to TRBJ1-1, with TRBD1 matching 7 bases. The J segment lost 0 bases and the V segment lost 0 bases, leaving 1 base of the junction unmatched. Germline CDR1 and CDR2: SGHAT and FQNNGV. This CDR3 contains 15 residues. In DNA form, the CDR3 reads TGTGCCAGCAGCTTAGACGGGACAGTGAACACTGAAGCTTTCTTT. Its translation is CASSLDGTVNTEAFF.

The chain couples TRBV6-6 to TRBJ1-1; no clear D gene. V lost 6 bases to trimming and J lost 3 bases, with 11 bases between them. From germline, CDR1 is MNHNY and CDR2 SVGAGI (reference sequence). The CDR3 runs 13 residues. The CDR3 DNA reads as TGTGCCAGCAGCTCACCACCCTACACTGAAGCTTTCTTT. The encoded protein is CASSSPPYTEAFF.

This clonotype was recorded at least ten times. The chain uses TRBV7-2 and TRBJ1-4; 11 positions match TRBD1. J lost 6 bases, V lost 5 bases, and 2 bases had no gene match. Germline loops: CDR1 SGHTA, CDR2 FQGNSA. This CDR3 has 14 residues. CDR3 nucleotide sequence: TGTGCCAGCAGCCCGGGACAGGGGGATGAAAAACTGTTTTTT. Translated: CASSPGQGDEKLFF.

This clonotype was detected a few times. DNA of the CDR3: TGTGCCAGCAGCTCCGTGCAGGGAAGTATCTACGAGCAGTACTTC. It is translated as CASSSVQGSIYEQYF. The chain links TRBV6-6 to TRBJ2-7; perhaps TRBD1 as D (5 bases). The ends were cut back, 6 bases at V and 3 bases at J, with 18 bases in the middle. This CDR3 comprises 15 residues. The germline CDR1 and CDR2 sequences are MNHNY and SVGAGI (reference sequence).